This T cell receptor beta chain was captured by sequencing in a study of Tregs in tolerant kidney transplant recipients. Overall study results and limits: Expanding Tregs on activated donor B cells appeared to best identify donor-specific TCRbeta clones. No direct test of biological reproducibility was done here. Validation in larger populations is needed because few patients were studied.

Method: immunoSEQ multiplex PCR; TCRdb's copy keeps in-frame clones and lacks some. The table lists under 300,000 clones, 65% to 85% of them singletons. Thawed PBMCs were FACS-sorted into unstimulated CD4+CD25+CD127- regulatory T cells, CD4+CD25- non-regulatory cells, CD4 and CD8 cells. Of note for this clone: Its target is not known.

The material sequenced was CD4+ T cells from blood. This TCR came from a human donor in good health.

The CDR3, as DNA: TGTGCCAGCACCGTGGGGAACACCATATATTTT. This codes for CASTVGNTIYF. The V and J genes are TRBV11-2 and TRBJ1-3; D remains unclear. CDR1 SGHAT and CDR2 FQNNGV come from the germline V gene. The CDR3 is 11 residues long. The ends were cut back, 7 bases at V and 7 bases at J, with 8 bases in the middle.